The text below deals with one T cell receptor (beta chain). Its antigen is still unknown. V lost 4 bases and J lost 4, with 17 bases in between. Germline V gene data show CDR1 as SGHRS and CDR2 as YFSETQ. CDR3 size: 15 residues. Generated by immunoSEQ multiplex PCR, the TCRdb table keeps only in-frame clones and is missing some. The sample yields under 2,500,000 clones, almost 96% seen once. This record belongs to a study of shared clonotypes between healthy human individuals. General study results and limits: Shared clonotypes: 4.5% to 5% naive CD4, around 3.4% naive CD8, about 2.5% memory CD4, around 0.4% memory CD8.

This TCR came from a man aged 18 to 35 in good health. The specimen was naive CD4+ T cells sorted from blood. Subset meaning: CD45RA+ positively selected. The chain carries TRBV5-1 and TRBJ1-1; D is unclear. CDR3: CASSQGPSRGTEAFF. The CDR3 nucleotides read TGCGCCAGCAGCCAAGGGCCTTCTCGGGGCACTGAAGCTTTCTTT.